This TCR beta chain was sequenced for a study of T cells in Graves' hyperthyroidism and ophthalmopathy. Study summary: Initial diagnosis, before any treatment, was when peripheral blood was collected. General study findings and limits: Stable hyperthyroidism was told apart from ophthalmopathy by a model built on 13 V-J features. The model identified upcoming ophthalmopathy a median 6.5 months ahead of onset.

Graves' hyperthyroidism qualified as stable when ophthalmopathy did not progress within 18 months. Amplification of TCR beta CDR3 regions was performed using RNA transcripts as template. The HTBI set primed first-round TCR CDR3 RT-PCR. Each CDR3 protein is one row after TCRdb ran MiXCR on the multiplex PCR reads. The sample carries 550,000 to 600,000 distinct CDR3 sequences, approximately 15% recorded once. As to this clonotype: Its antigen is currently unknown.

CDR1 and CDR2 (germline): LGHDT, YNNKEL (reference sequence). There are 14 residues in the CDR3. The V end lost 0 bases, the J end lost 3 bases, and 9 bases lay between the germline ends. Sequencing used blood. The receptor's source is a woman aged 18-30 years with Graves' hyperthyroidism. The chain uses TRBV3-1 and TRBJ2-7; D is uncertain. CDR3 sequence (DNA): TGTGCCAGCAGCCAAGAAGGGCCCTACTACGAGCAGTACTTC. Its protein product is CASSQEGPYYEQYF.